This T cell receptor beta chain was found in a study of blood T cell repertoires in COVID-19. The wider study: Material from acute and convalescent COVID-19 was sourced from the United States, Italy and Spain.

The table came from immunoSEQ multiplex PCR; TCRdb's copy has only in-frame clones and leaves some out. The data show around 100,000 clones, 70% to 90% seen once. Germline lookup yields CDR1 SEHNR and CDR2 FQNEAQ (reference sequence). Trimming removed 1 base from V and 3 bases from J, with 9 bases in between. The CDR3 length is 14 residues. This TCR came from a man aged 40-55 years with acute or convalescent COVID-19. Sequencing was carried out using peripheral blood. This chain links TRBV7-9 with TRBJ1-2, with D perhaps matching TRBD1 (5 bases). The CDR3 reads CASSLVGLHYGYTF. CDR3 bases: TGTGCCAGCAGCTTAGTGGGGCTACACTATGGCTACACCTTC.